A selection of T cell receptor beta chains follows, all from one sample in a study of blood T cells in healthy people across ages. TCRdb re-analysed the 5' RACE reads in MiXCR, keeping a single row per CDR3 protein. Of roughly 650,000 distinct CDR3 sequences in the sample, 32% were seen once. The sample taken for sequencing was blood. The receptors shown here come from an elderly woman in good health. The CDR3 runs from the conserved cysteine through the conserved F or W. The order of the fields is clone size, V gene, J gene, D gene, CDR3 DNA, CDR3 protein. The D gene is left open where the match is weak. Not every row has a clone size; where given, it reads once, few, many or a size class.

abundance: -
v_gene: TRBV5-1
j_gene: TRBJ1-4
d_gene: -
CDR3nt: TGCGCCAGCAGCTTCAACCGGGCAACTAATGAAAAACCGTTTTTT
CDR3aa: CASSFNRATNEKPFF

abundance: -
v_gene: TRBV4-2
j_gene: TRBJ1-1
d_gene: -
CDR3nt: TGTGCCAGCAGCCACGAGATCAGGGAGTACACTGAAGCTTTCTTT
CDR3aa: CASSHEIREYTEAFF

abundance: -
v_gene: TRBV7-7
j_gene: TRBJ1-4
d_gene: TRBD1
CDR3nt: TGTGCTAGCAGCTCGGACAGGGGGGAAAAACTGTTTTTT
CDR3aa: CASSSDRGEKLFF

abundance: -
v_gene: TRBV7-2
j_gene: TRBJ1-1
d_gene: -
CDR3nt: TGTGCCAGCAGCCCCCAGACCCGTGGCACTGAAGCTTTCTTT
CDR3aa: CASSPQTRGTEAFF

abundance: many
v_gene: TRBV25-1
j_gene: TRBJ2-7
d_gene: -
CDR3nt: TGTGCCAGCAGTGATTTGGGGTCCTACGAGCAGTACTTC
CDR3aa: CASSDLGSYEQYF

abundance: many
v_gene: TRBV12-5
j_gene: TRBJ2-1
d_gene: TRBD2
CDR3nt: TGTGCTAGTGGGCCTCTCCGACTAGCGGGGGAGTCGAAGCAGTTCTTC
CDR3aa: CASGPLRLAGESKQFF

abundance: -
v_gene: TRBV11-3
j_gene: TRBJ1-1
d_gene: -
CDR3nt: TGTGCCAGCAGCAGAGGCCGCGGGGACCCGAACACTGAAGCTTTCTTT
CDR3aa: CASSRGRGDPNTEAFF

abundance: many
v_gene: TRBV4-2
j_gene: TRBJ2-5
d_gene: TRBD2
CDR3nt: TGTGCCAGCAGCCTTGAGACTAGCGGGGGAGGAGAGACCCAGTACTTC
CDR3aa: CASSLETSGGGETQYF

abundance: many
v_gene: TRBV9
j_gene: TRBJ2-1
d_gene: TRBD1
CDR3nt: TGTGCCAGCAGCGGACAGGGAAGGGCCTACAATGAGCAGTTCTTC
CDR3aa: CASSGQGRAYNEQFF

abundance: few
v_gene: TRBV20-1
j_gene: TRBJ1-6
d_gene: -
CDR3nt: TGCAGTGCTAGAGATCGTGGGTCGGGGGGAAAGACGAGCTCCTATAATTCACCCCTCCACTTT
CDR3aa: CSARDRGSGGKTSSYNSPLHF

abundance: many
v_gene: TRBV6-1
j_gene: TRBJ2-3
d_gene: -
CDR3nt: TGTGCCAGCAGTGGGCGTTATAGAACAGATACGCAGTATTTT
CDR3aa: CASSGRYRTDTQYF

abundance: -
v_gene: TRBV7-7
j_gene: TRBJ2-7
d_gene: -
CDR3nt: TGTACCAGCAGCTTAGTGGCAGGGTCCCACGAGCAGTACTTC
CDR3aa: CTSSLVAGSHEQYF

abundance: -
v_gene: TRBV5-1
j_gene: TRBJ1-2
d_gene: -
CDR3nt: TGCGCCAGCAGCTTGGATACCTTGGGGGACTACACCTTC
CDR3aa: CASSLDTLGDYTF

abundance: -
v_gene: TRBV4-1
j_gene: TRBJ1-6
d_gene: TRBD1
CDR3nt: TGCGCCAGCAGCCAATCACAACCGGGACAGGACATTACACCCCTCCACTTT
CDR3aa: CASSQSQPGQDITPLHF

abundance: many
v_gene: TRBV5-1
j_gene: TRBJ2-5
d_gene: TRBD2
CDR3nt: TGCGCCAGCAGCACGGGACTAGCGGGGGGGCCGGAGACCCAGTACTTC
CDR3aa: CASSTGLAGGPETQYF

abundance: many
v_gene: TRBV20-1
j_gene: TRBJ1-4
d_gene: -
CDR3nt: TGCAGTGCTAGTTCCAGTCACAGTCGGGAAAAACTGTTTTTT
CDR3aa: CSASSSHSREKLFF